This T cell receptor beta chain was sequenced during a study of blood T cell repertoires in COVID-19. Study-wide context: T cells, B-cell-depleted T cells, or PBMCs provided the cDNA or gDNA that served as material.

Produced via immunoSEQ multiplex PCR; TCRdb's table is partial and in-frame only. Of more than 85,000 clones listed, around 82% are singletons. The TCR comes from a human donor in a cohort sampled during active or convalescent COVID-19. Specimen: peripheral blood.

CDR3 sequence: CASSPMETSGSGYTF. CDR3 in DNA: TGTGCCAGCTCACCAATGGAGACCTCTGGGTCTGGCTACACCTTC. The chain joins TRBV18 to TRBJ1-2; D unclear. There are 15 residues in the CDR3. Germline CDR1 and CDR2: KGHSH and LQKENI. Deletions cut 2 bases from V and 7 bases from J, with 17 bases between.